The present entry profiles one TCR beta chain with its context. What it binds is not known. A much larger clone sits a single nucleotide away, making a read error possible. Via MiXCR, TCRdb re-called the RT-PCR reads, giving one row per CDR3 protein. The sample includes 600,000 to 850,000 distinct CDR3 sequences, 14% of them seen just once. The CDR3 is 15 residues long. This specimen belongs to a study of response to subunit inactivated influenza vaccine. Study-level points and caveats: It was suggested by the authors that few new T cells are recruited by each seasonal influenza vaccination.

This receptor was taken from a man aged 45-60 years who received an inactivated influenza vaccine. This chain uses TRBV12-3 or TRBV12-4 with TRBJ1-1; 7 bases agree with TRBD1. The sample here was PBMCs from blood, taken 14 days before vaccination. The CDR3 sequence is CASSLFNLQGSEALF. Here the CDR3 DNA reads TGTGCCAGCAGCCTATTCAATCTACAGGGGTCTGAAGCTCTCTTT.